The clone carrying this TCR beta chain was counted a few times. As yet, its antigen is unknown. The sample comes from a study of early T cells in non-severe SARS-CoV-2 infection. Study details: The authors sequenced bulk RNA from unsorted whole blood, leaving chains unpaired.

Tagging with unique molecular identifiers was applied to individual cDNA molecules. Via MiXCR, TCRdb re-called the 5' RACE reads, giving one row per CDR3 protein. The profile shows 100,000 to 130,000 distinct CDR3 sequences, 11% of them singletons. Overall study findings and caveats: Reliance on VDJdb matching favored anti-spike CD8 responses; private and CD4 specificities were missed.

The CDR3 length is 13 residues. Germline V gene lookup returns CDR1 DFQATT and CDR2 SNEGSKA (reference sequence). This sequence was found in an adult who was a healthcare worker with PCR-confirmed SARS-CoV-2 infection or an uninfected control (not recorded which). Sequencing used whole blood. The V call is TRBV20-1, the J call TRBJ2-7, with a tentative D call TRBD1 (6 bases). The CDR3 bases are TGCAGCCCAACTCTGGGGGCGCGGCACGAGCAGTACTTC. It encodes CSPTLGARHEQYF.